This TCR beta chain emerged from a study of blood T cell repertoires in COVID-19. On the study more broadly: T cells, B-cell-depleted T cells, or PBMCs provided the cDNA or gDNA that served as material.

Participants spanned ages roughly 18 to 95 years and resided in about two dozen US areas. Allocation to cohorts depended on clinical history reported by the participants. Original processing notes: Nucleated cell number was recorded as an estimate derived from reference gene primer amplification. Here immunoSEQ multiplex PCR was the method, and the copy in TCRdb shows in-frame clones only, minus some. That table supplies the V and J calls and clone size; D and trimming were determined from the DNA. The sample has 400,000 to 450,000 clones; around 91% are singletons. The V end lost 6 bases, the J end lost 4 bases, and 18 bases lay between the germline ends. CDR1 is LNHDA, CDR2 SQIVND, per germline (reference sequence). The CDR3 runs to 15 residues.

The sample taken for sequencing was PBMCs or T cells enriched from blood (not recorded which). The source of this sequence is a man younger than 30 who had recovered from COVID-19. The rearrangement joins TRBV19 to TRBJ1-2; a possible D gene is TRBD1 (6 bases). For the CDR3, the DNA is TGTGCCAGTAGCTACAGGGAGCGAAGCTCCTATGGCTACACCTTC. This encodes CASSYRERSSYGYTF. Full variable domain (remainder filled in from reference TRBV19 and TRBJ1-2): DGGITQSPKYLFRKEGQNVTLSCEQNLNHDAMYWYRQDPGQGLRLIYYSQIVNDFQKGDIAEGYSVSREKKESFPLTVTSAQKNPTAFYLCASSYRERSSYGYTFGSGTRLTVV.